This T cell receptor (beta chain) was captured in a study of blood T cell repertoires in COVID-19. Study at large: The origin of the acute and convalescent COVID-19 samples was the United States, Italy and Spain. T cells, B-cell-depleted T cells, or PBMCs provided the cDNA or gDNA that served as material.

J lost 6 bases, V lost 8 bases, and 15 bases had no gene match. CDR3 length: 15 residues. Looked up from germline, CDR1 is KGHSH and CDR2 is LQKENI. Sequenced by immunoSEQ multiplex PCR; TCRdb stores in-frame clones only, minus some. Among roughly 89,000 clones, around 80% were seen once, and the ten largest hold around a sixth. Sample: peripheral blood. This sequence originates from a woman aged 80 or over with acute or convalescent COVID-19. The chain carries TRBV18 and TRBJ1-2; 7 bases agree with TRBD1. CDR3: CASQGGLGDRNGYTF. The CDR3 DNA reads as TGTGCCAGCCAGGGGGGCCTCGGGGATAGAAATGGCTACACCTTC.